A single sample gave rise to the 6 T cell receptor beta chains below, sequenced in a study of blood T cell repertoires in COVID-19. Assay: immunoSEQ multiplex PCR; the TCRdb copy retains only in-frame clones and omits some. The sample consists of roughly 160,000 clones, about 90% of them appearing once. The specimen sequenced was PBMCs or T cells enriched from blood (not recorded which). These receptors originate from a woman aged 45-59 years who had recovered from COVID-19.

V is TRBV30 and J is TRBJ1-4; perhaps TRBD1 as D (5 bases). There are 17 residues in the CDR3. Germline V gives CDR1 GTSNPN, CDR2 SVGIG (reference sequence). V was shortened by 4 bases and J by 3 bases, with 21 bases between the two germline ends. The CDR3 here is CAWTPQGLHLPNEKLFF. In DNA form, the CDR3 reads TGTGCCTGGACCCCCCAGGGACTGCACCTTCCTAATGAAAAACTGTTTTTT.

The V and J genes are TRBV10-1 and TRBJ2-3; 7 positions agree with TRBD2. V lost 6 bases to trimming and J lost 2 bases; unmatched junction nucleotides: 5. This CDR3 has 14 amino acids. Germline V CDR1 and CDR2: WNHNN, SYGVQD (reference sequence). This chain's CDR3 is CASSERGDTDTQYF. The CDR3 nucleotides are TGCGCCAGCAGCGAACGGGGGGACACAGATACGCAGTATTTT.

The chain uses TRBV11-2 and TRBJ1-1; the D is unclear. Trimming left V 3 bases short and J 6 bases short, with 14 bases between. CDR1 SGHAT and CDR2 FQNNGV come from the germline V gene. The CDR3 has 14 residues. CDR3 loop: CASSFETRRAEAFF. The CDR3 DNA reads TGTGCCAGCAGCTTCGAGACCCGCCGGGCTGAAGCTTTCTTT.

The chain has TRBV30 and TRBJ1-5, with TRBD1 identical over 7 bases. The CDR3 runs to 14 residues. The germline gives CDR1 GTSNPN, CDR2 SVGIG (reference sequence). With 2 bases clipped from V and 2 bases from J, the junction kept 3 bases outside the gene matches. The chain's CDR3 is CAWSNRGGNQPQHF. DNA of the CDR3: TGTGCCTGGAGTAACAGGGGTGGCAATCAGCCCCAGCATTTT. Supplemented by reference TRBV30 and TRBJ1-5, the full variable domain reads SQTIHQWPATLVQPVGSPLSLECTVEGTSNPNLYWYRQAAGRGLQLLFYSVGIGQISSEVPQNLSASRPQDRQFILSSKKLLLSDSGFYLCAWSNRGGNQPQHFGDGTRLSIL.

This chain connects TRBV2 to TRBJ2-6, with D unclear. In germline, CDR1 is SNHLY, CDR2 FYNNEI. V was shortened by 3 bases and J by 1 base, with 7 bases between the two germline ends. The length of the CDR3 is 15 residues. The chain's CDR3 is CASSESFSGANVLTF. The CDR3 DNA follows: TGTGCCAGCAGTGAGTCGTTTTCTGGGGCCAACGTCCTGACTTTC.

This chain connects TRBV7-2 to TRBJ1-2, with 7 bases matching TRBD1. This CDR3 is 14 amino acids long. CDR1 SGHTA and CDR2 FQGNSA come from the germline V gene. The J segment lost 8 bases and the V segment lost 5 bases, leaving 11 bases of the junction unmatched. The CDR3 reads CASSQRQGRDGYTF. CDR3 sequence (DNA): TGTGCCAGCAGCCAGCGACAGGGAAGGGACGGCTACACCTTC.